This T cell receptor (beta chain) was identified in a study of regulatory T cells in long-lasting Graves disease. Time point noted: newly diagnosed GD, antithyroid drugs for less than 3 months. PBMC RNA was the source of the TCR library. The TCR beta library used iRepertoire HTBI primers with Arm-PCR amplification of CDR3. TCRdb independently ran MiXCR on the multiplex PCR reads; one entry per CDR3 protein. This table holds approximately 390,000 distinct CDR3 sequences, about a sixth found once. These same data were also listed under a study on T cells in Graves' hyperthyroidism and ophthalmopathy. That study reports: Uncontrolled infections, other autoimmune diseases, pregnancy or lactation led to exclusion of patients. Thyroid ultrasound, orbital computed tomography, clinical symptoms, and serum thyroxine and TRAb underpinned diagnoses. TCR CDR3 regions were first amplified by RT-PCR with HTBI primers.

The input for sequencing was peripheral blood mononuclear cells (PBMCs), taken at new diagnosis, from a patient treated with antithyroid drugs. This receptor was identified in a woman aged 18-29 years with Graves disease.

This CDR3 is CASSPSGVYEQYF. CDR3 nucleotide sequence: TGTGCCAGCAGTCCCTCCGGGGTCTACGAGCAGTACTTC. The chain combines TRBV6-1 with TRBJ2-7; D is possibly TRBD2 (5 bases). The CDR3 has 13 residues. Germline V CDR1 and CDR2: MNHNS, SASEGT. Trimming cost V 5 bases and J 3 bases, with 11 bases left between them.